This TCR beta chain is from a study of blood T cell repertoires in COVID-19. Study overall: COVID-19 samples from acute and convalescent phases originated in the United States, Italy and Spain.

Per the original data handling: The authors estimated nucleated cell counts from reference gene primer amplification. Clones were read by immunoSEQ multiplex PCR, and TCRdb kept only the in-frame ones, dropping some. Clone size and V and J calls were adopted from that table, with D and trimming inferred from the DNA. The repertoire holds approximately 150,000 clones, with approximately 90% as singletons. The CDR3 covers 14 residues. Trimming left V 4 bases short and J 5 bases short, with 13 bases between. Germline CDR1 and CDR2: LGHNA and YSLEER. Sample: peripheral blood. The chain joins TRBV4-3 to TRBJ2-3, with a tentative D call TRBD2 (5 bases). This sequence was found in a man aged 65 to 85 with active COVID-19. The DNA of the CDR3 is TGCGCCAGCAGCCGCGAGGGTTGGGAAGATACGCAGTATTTT. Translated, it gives CASSREGWEDTQYF.